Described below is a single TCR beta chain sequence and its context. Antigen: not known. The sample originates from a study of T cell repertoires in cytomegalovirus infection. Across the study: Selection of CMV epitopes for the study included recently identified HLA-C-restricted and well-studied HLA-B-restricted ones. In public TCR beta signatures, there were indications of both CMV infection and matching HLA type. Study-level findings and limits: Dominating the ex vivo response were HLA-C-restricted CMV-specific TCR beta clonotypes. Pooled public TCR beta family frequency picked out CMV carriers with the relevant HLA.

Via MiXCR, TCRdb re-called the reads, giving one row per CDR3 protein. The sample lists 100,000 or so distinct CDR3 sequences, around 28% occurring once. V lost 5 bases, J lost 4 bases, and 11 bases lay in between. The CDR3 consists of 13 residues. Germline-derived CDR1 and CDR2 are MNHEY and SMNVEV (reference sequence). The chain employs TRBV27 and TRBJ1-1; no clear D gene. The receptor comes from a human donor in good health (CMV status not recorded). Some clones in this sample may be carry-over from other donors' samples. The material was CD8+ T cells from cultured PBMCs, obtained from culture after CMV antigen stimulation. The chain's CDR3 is CASSVGKVTEAFF. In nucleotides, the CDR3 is TGTGCCAGCAGTGTCGGAAAGGTCACTGAAGCTTTCTTT.